The 15 T cell receptor beta chains in this list originate from one sample, sequenced in a study of blood T cells in healthy people across ages. Using a J-beta primer mix together with a sample-barcoded 5' primer, a second PCR was run for roughly 7 to 11 cycles. Using its own MiXCR run on the 5' RACE reads, TCRdb lists one record per CDR3 protein. Here the sample spans hundreds of thousands of distinct CDR3 sequences, 24% being singletons. These data are also associated with another study on T cells of mothers and their children.

The sample taken for sequencing was blood. The receptors derive from a boy aged 5-17 years in good health.

The chain has TRBV6-5 and TRBJ2-3; D is unresolved. The CDR3 is 14 amino acids. CDR1 MNHEY and CDR2 SVGAGI come from the germline V gene. V gave up 0 bases and J gave up 6 bases, with 10 bases separating them. CDR3 sequence (DNA): TGTGCCAGCAGTTACTCGGCTAGTAGGGATACGCAGTATTTT. Its translation is CASSYSASRDTQYF.

This chain uses TRBV9 with TRBJ2-3; 7 bases map to TRBD2. CDR3 length: 14 amino acids. Germline values: CDR1 SGDLS, CDR2 YYNGEE. The V and J ends lost 0 bases and 4 bases, in that order; junction bases with no gene match: 2. The CDR3 bases are TGTGCCAGCAGCGTAGGGCTAGCGGCAGATACGCAGTATTTT. Translating it yields CASSVGLAADTQYF.

The J gene is TRBJ1-2, the V gene TRBV28, with TRBD1 matching over 8 bases. The length of the CDR3 is 13 residues. V was clipped by 6 bases and J by 8 bases; unmatched bases: 8. Looked up from germline, CDR1 is MDHEN and CDR2 is SYDVKM. The CDR3 region is CASSDGQGWGYTF. In DNA form, the CDR3 reads TGTGCCAGCAGCGACGGACAGGGTTGGGGCTACACCTTC.

The chain recombines TRBV28 with TRBJ1-2, with a tentative D call TRBD1 (5 bases). The CDR3 is 17 amino acids. Trimming cost V 4 bases and J 8 bases, with 26 bases left between them. CDR1 is MDHEN, CDR2 SYDVKM, per germline. The CDR3 spells CASSYLEGGENLGGYTF. The DNA of the CDR3 is TGTGCCAGCAGTTACTTAGAGGGAGGGGAGAACTTGGGGGGCTACACCTTC.

This clonotype has a handful of counts. The rearrangement joins TRBV20-1 to TRBJ2-2; 7 bases align to TRBD1. CDR1 DFQATT and CDR2 SNEGSKA come from the germline V gene (reference sequence). Trimming removed 1 base from V and 2 bases from J; junction bases left unmatched: 7. The CDR3 extends over 16 amino acids. The CDR3 spells CSARGGGAANTGELFF. The CDR3, as DNA: TGCAGTGCTAGAGGAGGGGGCGCGGCAAACACCGGGGAGCTGTTTTTT.

The table lists this clonotype with a few counts. The rearrangement uses TRBV6-6 and TRBJ1-1; D not certain. This CDR3 contains 15 residues. Per germline, CDR1 MNHNY and CDR2 SVGAGI (reference sequence). V was trimmed by 0 bases and J by 7 bases, leaving 15 bases between them. The chain's CDR3 is CASSYSNLARGEAFF. DNA for the CDR3: TGTGCCAGCAGTTACTCGAATCTGGCCCGGGGTGAAGCTTTCTTT.

The J gene is TRBJ2-5, the V gene TRBV3-1, with TRBD2 matching over 11 bases. Near its end, the DNA agrees better with TRBJ2-7, so the J call may be wrong. CDR3 length equals 16 residues. CDR1 and CDR2 from the germline V gene are LGHDT and YNNKEL (reference sequence). CDR3 loop: CASSRGLAGITYEQYF. The CDR3 nucleotides read TGTGCCAGCAGCCGCGGACTAGCGGGCATCACCTACGAGCAGTACTTC.

CDR3 protein: CSAREMAGVKDTQYF. The CDR3 DNA reads TGCAGTGCTAGAGAGATGGCGGGGGTAAAAGATACGCAGTATTTT. The chain carries TRBV20-1 and TRBJ2-3; 7 bases align to TRBD2. Per germline, CDR1 DFQATT and CDR2 SNEGSKA (reference sequence). V lost 0 bases, J lost 5 bases, and 8 bases stayed unmatched. The CDR3 contains 15 residues.

The genes are TRBV4-2 and TRBJ2-3; 9 positions agree with TRBD2. CDR1 is LGHNA and CDR2 is YNFKEQ in the germline V gene. This CDR3 has 16 residues. The J segment lost 4 bases and the V segment lost 3 bases, leaving 8 bases of the junction unmatched. The CDR3 loop is CASSQGAGGMADTQYF. The CDR3 nucleotides read TGTGCCAGCAGCCAGGGAGCGGGAGGCATGGCAGATACGCAGTATTTT.

This clonotype came up a few times. The chain combines TRBV7-9 with TRBJ1-1, with D tentatively TRBD1 (6 bases). Between the trimmed V and J ends, which lost 6 bases and 7 bases, there was a span of 15 bases. The V gene's germline CDR1 is SEHNR and CDR2 FQNEAQ (reference sequence). The CDR3 is 13 amino acids. The CDR3 nucleotides are TGTGCCAGCAGGCCCGGGGGGGCCGGTGAAGCTTTCTTT. This codes for CASRPGGAGEAFF.

In its sample, this clonotype was seen many times. The chain has TRBV29-1 and TRBJ1-1; D might be TRBD1 (6 bases). This CDR3 region has 13 residues. The V end lost 3 bases, the J end lost 4 bases, and 12 bases lay between the germline ends. CDR1 SQVTM and CDR2 ANQGSEA come from the germline V gene. Here the CDR3 DNA reads TGCAGCGTTGAGGAGGGGGTGACCACTGAAGCTTTCTTT. Its protein product is CSVEEGVTTEAFF.

In this sample, this clonotype turned up a few times. V is TRBV12-3 or TRBV12-4 and J is TRBJ2-1; 9 positions agree with TRBD2. After removal of 5 bases from V and 2 bases from J, the junction contained 10 bases not matched to a gene. The CDR3 length is 17 residues. The CDR3 coding sequence is TGTGCCAGCAGTCGGGTTAGCGGGAGCCTTACCTACAATGAGCAGTTCTTC. This sequence encodes CASSRVSGSLTYNEQFF.

This clonotype was seen only a few times. The chain combines TRBV2 with TRBJ1-1; no clear D gene. In germline, CDR1 is SNHLY, CDR2 FYNNEI. The CDR3 is 12 amino acids. Trimming cost V 4 bases and J 7 bases, with 10 bases left between them. The CDR3 spells CASSARRDEAFF. In DNA, the CDR3 is TGTGCCAGCAGTGCGAGGAGAGATGAAGCTTTCTTT.

The CDR3 spells CASSYSGRAIAAEQYF. CDR3 DNA: TGTGCCAGCAGTTATAGCGGGAGGGCCATCGCGGCCGAGCAGTACTTC. The chain uses TRBV2 and TRBJ2-7; 11 positions agree with TRBD2. The CDR3 runs to 16 residues. With 5 bases clipped from V and 6 bases from J, the junction kept 12 bases outside the gene matches. In germline, CDR1 is SNHLY, CDR2 FYNNEI. Combining the CDR3 with reference TRBV2 and TRBJ2-7 gives the whole variable domain EPEVTQTPSHQVTQMGQEVILRCVPISNHLYFYWYRQILGQKVEFLVSFYNNEISEKSEIFDDQFSVERPDGSNFTLKIRSTKLEDSAMYFCASSYSGRAIAAEQYFGPGTRLTVT.

This clonotype was counted only a few times. This chain uses TRBV7-9 with TRBJ2-1, with D tentatively TRBD1 (5 bases). The CDR3 spans 12 residues. V gave up 2 bases and J gave up 8 bases, with 7 bases separating them. Germline assignment: CDR1 SEHNR and CDR2 FQNEAQ (reference sequence). CDR3 amino acids: CASSLSRDEQFF. The CDR3 DNA reads TGTGCCAGCAGCTTAAGCAGGGATGAGCAGTTCTTC. Full variable domain (outside the CDR3, taken from reference TRBV7-9 and TRBJ2-1): DTGVSQNPRHKITKRGQNVTFRCDPISEHNRLYWYRQTLGQGPEFLTYFQNEAQLEKSRLLSDRFSAERPKGSFSTLEIQRTEQGDSAMYLCASSLSRDEQFFGPGTRLTVL.